Following are 12 T cell receptor beta chains from one sample sequenced in a study of cytomegalovirus exposure and HLA in healthy donors. The PCR employed 60 Vbeta primers together with 13 Jbeta primers. TCRdb keeps only in-frame clones here, not all; method: immunoSEQ multiplex PCR. The sample holds about 82,000 clones, 60% to 80% seen once. The sample comprised PBMCs. These receptors all stem from a man aged 50-59 years in good health and CMV-seronegative.

This clone was detected a few times. The rearrangement joins TRBV4-3 to TRBJ1-4; TRBD1 matches 9 bases. Trimming took 4 bases from V and 8 from J; bases not matched to a gene: 5. The CDR3 sequence is 14 residues long. In germline, CDR1 is LGHNA, CDR2 YSLEER. The CDR3 bases are TGCGCCAGCAGCCGGGACAGGGTATTCGAAAAACTGTTTTTT. It is translated as CASSRDRVFEKLFF.

The chain couples TRBV27 to TRBJ2-7; 8 bases agree with TRBD1. V was pared by 2 bases and J by 5 bases, with 8 bases of the junction left unmatched. The CDR3 runs 15 residues. Germline loops: CDR1 MNHEY, CDR2 SMNVEV (reference sequence). The CDR3 DNA is TGTGCCAGCAGTTTACTCAGGGGGCGGAAGAACGAGCAGTACTTC. Amino acids: CASSLLRGRKNEQYF.

The chain is built from TRBV14 and TRBJ1-6; no clear D gene. The CDR3 has 16 residues. Germline CDR1 and CDR2: SGHDN and FVKESK. The V end was cut by 5 bases, the J end by 0 bases, with 11 bases between. The CDR3 DNA reads TGTGCCAGCAGCTTAGGAGCGGGCTCCTATAATTCACCCCTCCACTTT. Translated, it gives CASSLGAGSYNSPLHF. Supplemented by reference TRBV14 and TRBJ1-6, the full variable domain reads EAGVTQFPSHSVIEKGQTVTLRCDPISGHDNLYWYRRVMGKEIKFLLHFVKESKQDESGMPNNRFLAERTGGTYSTLKVQPAELEDSGVYFCASSLGAGSYNSPLHFGNGTRLTVT.

V gene TRBV5-1 combines with J gene TRBJ1-5; D call uncertain. The CDR3 runs 16 residues. Trimming took 0 bases from V and 1 from J, leaving 11 bases between them. Germline loops: CDR1 SGHRS, CDR2 YFSETQ. CDR3 sequence: CASSLGGEVSNQPQHF. The CDR3 DNA reads TGCGCCAGCAGCTTGGGCGGGGAGGTCAGCAATCAGCCCCAGCATTTT.

The chain is built from TRBV21-1 and TRBJ1-4; the table's D call, TRBD1, was not checked against the DNA. TRBV21-1 is described as a pseudogene. This CDR3 comprises 16 residues. This chain's CDR3 is CASSKSPDREGEKLFF. For the CDR3, the DNA is TGTGCCAGCAGCAAAAGTCCGGACAGGGAGGGGGAAAAACTGTTTTTT.

This clone appeared once. V is TRBV28 and J is TRBJ2-4, with 8 nucleotides matching TRBD2. The CDR3 extends over 16 amino acids. Germline V lookup: CDR1 MDHEN, CDR2 SYDVKM. V lost 6 bases, J lost 3 bases, and 10 bases stayed unmatched. CDR3 nucleotides: TGTGCCAGCAGCTCCGGCGGAGCGGGGGTCAAAAACATTCAGTACTTC. Translating it yields CASSSGGAGVKNIQYF.

The chain has TRBV5-1 and TRBJ2-2, with D tentatively TRBD2 (5 bases). V lost 5 bases and J 3 bases, leaving 23 bases between the germline ends. CDR1 SGHRS and CDR2 YFSETQ come from the germline V gene. CDR3 length equals 18 residues. The CDR3 sequence: CASSRKPPGKADTGELFF. In DNA, the CDR3 is TGCGCCAGCAGTCGAAAGCCCCCCGGGAAAGCGGACACCGGGGAGCTGTTTTTT.

The genes are TRBV2 and TRBJ2-7, with no clear D. V was cut by 6 bases and J by 1 base, with 13 bases left in between. Germline V CDR1 and CDR2: SNHLY, FYNNEI. This CDR3 spans 14 amino acids. In DNA, the CDR3 is TGTGCCAGCAGAGTCCTACAGTTTTCCTACGAGCAGTACTTC. Amino acid sequence: CASRVLQFSYEQYF.

V usage is TRBV18 and J usage is TRBJ2-6; 9 nucleotides line up with TRBD1. The germline gives CDR1 KGHSH, CDR2 LQKENI. After removal of 3 bases from V and 0 bases from J, the junction contained 9 bases not matched to a gene. This CDR3 has 19 residues. CDR3 amino acids: CASSPPGTGFPSGANVLTF. The CDR3 DNA is TGTGCCAGCTCACCCCCCGGGACAGGGTTTCCCTCTGGGGCCAACGTCCTGACTTTC.

The chain combines TRBV10-3 with TRBJ1-5; the match to TRBD1 covers 7 bases. The V and J ends lost 10 bases and 1 base, in that order; junction bases with no gene match: 10. This CDR3 has 15 residues. Germline V gene lookup returns CDR1 ENHRY and CDR2 SYGVKD. CDR3 in amino acids: CATRDREGSNQPQHF. In DNA form, the CDR3 reads TGTGCCACCCGTGACAGGGAAGGGAGCAATCAGCCCCAGCATTTT.

The chain has TRBV4-1 and TRBJ2-1, with 9 bases lining up with TRBD2. Germline trimming cut 0 bases from V and 4 bases from J; bases unmatched to any gene: 10. Germline CDR1 MGHRA, CDR2 YSYEKL. The CDR3 runs 18 residues. CDR3 nucleotides: TGCGCCAGCAGCCAAGAGGCTATAGCGGGGGCTGCATACAATGAGCAGTTCTTC. Translating it yields CASSQEAIAGAAYNEQFF.

This chain links TRBV19 with TRBJ1-5, with a weak D call TRBD1 (5 bases). The V gene lost 7 bases and the J gene lost 1 base, with 11 bases spanning the gap. This CDR3 comprises 14 residues. CDR1 and CDR2 (germline): LNHDA, SQIVND (reference sequence). This chain's CDR3 is CASNSGVSNQPQHF. The CDR3 DNA is TGTGCCAGTAATTCGGGGGTGAGCAATCAGCCCCAGCATTTT. The full variable domain, its missing parts supplied by reference TRBV19 and TRBJ1-5, is DGGITQSPKYLFRKEGQNVTLSCEQNLNHDAMYWYRQDPGQGLRLIYYSQIVNDFQKGDIAEGYSVSREKKESFPLTVTSAQKNPTAFYLCASNSGVSNQPQHFGDGTRLSIL.